This T cell receptor beta chain was sequenced during a study of memory CD8 T cells in hepatitis C reinfection. The V and J ends lost 4 bases and 7 bases respectively, with 11 bases between them. CDR1 and CDR2 (germline): MGHRA, YSYEKL. The CDR3 totals 13 residues. Time point noted: late/post reinfection, 12 to 24 weeks after detection. The sorted cells went straight to TCR sequencing with no prior in vitro expansion. The data were produced by immunoSEQ multiplex PCR, yet TCRdb's version contains in-frame clones alone and is incomplete. The repertoire holds just over 45,000 clones, about 88% seen once, with 0.72% in the top ten.

This sequence originates from a man aged 18 to 35 with hepatitis C virus infection. Sequencing input: naive CD8+ T cells sorted from blood. The J gene is TRBJ2-1, the V gene TRBV4-1; a possible D gene is TRBD1 (6 bases). CDR3 DNA sequence: TGCGCCAGCAGCCGACACGGACAGAATGAGCAGTTCTTC. As protein: CASSRHGQNEQFF.